This TCR beta chain was observed in a study of early T cells in non-severe SARS-CoV-2 infection (dated by TCRdb to about 2021). The study in broad terms: Because TCR sequencing was done on bulk RNA from unsorted whole blood, the alpha and beta chains could not be paired. General conclusions and limits of the study: VDJdb matching was skewed toward anti-spike CD8 responses, so virus-specific expansions were likely underestimated and private and CD4 specificities were missed.

Set within a cohort of healthcare workers in London, UK, this nested case-control study involved weekly PCR testing of nasopharyngeal swabs along with blood sampling. Healthcare workers were enrolled in the week of the UK lockdown, from 23 to 31 March 2020, and were followed every week for up to roughly 15 weeks. This clonotype was recorded a few times. There is no known antigen for this receptor. It has no much larger one-base neighbor in the sample; base qualities were not kept. The germline V gene specifies MGHRA as CDR1 and YSYEKL as CDR2. The trim is 0 bases for V and 4 bases for J, with a gap of 16 bases between the germline ends. The CDR3, from cysteine to phenylalanine, totals 17 residues. Of the read, only the CDR3 DNA is kept; its 51 bases are in frame from base 1. Library generation was performed with 5' RACE. Sequenced using a NextSeq 500. Unique molecular identifiers were attached to individual cDNA molecules in the TCR library protocol so that sequencing error and PCR bias could be corrected. Both TCR alpha and beta chains were sequenced, and tight co-correlation was observed between alpha and beta sequence abundances in each sample. Per the original workflow: Decombinator V4 was used to perform V gene, J gene and CDR3 annotation of TCR sequences. TCRs were defined as expanded if a significant change between any two time points was detected under a Poisson model with p below 0.0001. TCR abundances were normalised to the total number of TCRs sequenced in each sample and reported as counts per million. MAIT TCRs were defined by TRAV1-2 paired with TRAJ12, TRAJ20 or TRAJ33, and iNKT TCRs by TRAV10 paired with TRAJ18. A search of VDJdb, accessed on 1 November 2021, was run for TCRs annotated to CMV, EBV and SARS-CoV-2, with TCRs annotated for multiple antigens excluded. TCRdb's own reprocessing of the public reads used fastp at Q25 and MiXCR and kept productive beta chains. Under each unique CDR3 protein, matching rows form one entry showing the most common genes and DNA. What appears here as the V and J calls and clone size reflects TCRdb's work, not the paper's. Counted in this sample were tens of thousands of distinct CDR3 sequences; roughly an eighth of them appeared once. The ten largest clones capture roughly 8.3% of the sample.

Sample: whole blood. The TCR sequence derives from an adult who was a healthcare worker with PCR-confirmed SARS-CoV-2 infection or an uninfected control (not recorded which). The chain was built from TRBV4-1 and TRBJ2-1, with the identity of the D gene unclear. CDR3 sequence: CASSQDTGPYRYNEQFF. The nucleotides read TGCGCCAGCAGCCAAGATACTGGCCCCTACAGATACAATGAGCAGTTCTTC.